This TCR beta chain was found in a study of cytomegalovirus exposure and HLA in healthy donors. Study context: Clustering assigned about four fifths of the approximately 400 genotyped donors to the Caucasian-associated ancestry cluster. General study results and limits: Using a false discovery rate of 0.05, a later analysis showed that around 16,000 TCR beta sequences were associated with HLA alleles. Cytomegalovirus association was assigned to more than 150 TCR beta chains.

Regarding this clone: Its antigen remains unidentified.

The germline CDR1 and CDR2 sequences are SGDLS and YYNGEE. The CDR3 contains 15 residues. Deletions cut 2 bases from V and 2 bases from J, with 8 bases between. A multiplex PCR was run with 60 Vbeta primers and 13 Jbeta primers. Only in-frame clones appear in the TCRdb table, and some are missing; sequencing was by immunoSEQ multiplex PCR. The table has approximately 190,000 clones, about 80% seen once; the top ten hold 11% to 15%. V usage is TRBV9 and J usage is TRBJ2-6, with D maybe TRBD2 (5 bases). This receptor was obtained from a woman in her twenties or thirties in good health and CMV-seropositive. Specimen: PBMCs. As DNA, the CDR3 is TGTGCCAGCAGCGTCAGAGGGACTGGGGCCAACGTCCTGACTTTC. Its protein is CASSVRGTGANVLTF.